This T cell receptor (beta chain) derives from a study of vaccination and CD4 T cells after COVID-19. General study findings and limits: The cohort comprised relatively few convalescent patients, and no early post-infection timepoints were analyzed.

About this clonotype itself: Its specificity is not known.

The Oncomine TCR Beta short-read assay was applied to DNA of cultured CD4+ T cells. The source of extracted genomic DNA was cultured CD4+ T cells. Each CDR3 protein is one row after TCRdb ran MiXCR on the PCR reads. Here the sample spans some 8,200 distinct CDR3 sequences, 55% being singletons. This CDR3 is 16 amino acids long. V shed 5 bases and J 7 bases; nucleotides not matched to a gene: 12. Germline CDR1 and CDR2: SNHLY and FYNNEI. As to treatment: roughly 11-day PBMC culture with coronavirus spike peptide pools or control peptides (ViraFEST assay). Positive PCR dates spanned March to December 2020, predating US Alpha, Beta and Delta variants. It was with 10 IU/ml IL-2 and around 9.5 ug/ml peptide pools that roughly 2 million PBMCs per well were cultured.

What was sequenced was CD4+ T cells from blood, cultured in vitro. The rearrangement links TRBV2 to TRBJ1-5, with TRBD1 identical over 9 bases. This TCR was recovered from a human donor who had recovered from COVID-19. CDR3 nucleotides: TGTGCCAGCAGTCCCCCGGGACAGGGAGGTGGGCAGCCCCAGCATTTT. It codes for CASSPPGQGGGQPQHF. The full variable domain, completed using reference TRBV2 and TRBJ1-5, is EPEVTQTPSHQVTQMGQEVILRCVPISNHLYFYWYRQILGQKVEFLVSFYNNEISEKSEIFDDQFSVERPDGSNFTLKIRSTKLEDSAMYFCASSPPGQGGGQPQHFGDGTRLSIL.